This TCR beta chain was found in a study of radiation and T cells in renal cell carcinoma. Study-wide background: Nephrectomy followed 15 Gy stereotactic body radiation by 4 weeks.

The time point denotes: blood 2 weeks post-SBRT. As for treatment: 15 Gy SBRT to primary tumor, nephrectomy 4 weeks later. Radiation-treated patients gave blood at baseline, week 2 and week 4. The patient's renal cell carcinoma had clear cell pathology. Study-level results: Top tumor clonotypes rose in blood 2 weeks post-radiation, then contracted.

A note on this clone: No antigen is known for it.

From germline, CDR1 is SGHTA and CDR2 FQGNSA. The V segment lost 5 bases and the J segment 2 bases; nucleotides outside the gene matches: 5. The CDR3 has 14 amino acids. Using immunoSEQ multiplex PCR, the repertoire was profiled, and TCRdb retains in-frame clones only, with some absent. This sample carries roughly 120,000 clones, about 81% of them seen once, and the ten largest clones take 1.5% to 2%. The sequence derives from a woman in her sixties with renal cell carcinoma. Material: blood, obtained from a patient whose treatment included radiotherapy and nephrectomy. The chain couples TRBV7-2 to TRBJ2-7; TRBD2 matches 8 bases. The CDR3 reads CASSPGLAAYEQYF. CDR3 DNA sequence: TGTGCCAGCAGCCCAGGACTAGCTGCCTACGAGCAGTACTTC.